These T cell receptor beta chains were read from a single sample in a study of T cell changes during pregnancy in multiple sclerosis. Repertoires were generated with immunoSEQ multiplex PCR, while TCRdb's copy carries only in-frame clones and drops some. Of 25,000 to 35,000 clones listed, around 88% were seen once; the top ten hold 0.6% to 0.8%. The sample was CD4+ T cells from peripheral blood mononuclear cells, taken in the first trimester of pregnancy. Every receptor here comes from a female donor in good health, enrolled as a control in a pregnancy study. Both conserved end residues are part of each CDR3. The D gene is left open where the match is weak. Only some rows state a clone size, as once, few, many or a class for expanded clones.

clone_size	v_call	d_call	j_call	cdr3_nt	cdr3_aa
-	TRBV5-1	-	TRBJ1-1	TGCGCCAGCAGTTCACAGGGGAACACTGAAGCTTTCTTT	CASSSQGNTEAFF
-	TRBV14	TRBD1	TRBJ2-7	TGTGCCAGCAGCCAAGTCAGGGGGCACGAGCAGTACTTC	CASSQVRGHEQYF
-	TRBV10-3	TRBD1	TRBJ1-2	TGTGCCATCTCCACACAGGGGGATTATGGCTACACCTTC	CAISTQGDYGYTF
-	TRBV19	TRBD1	TRBJ2-5	TGTGCCAGTAGTCCCTTGTGGACAGGGCGAGAGACCCAGTACTTC	CASSPLWTGRETQYF
-	TRBV6-5	-	TRBJ2-1	TGTGCCAGCAGTTTATATCTGAGCTCCTACAATGAGCAGTTCTTC	CASSLYLSSYNEQFF
-	TRBV4-2	TRBD1	TRBJ1-2	TGTGCCAGCAGCCAAGAGGGGACAGGGGCTAACTATGGCTACACCTTC	CASSQEGTGANYGYTF
-	TRBV15	-	TRBJ2-7	TGTGCCACCAGCAGAGATAGCAGGGATATCGGCGAGCAGTACTTC	CATSRDSRDIGEQYF
-	TRBV7-8	TRBD2	TRBJ2-5	TGTGCCAGCAGCAAGGGACTAGAAGAGACCCAGTACTTC	CASSKGLEETQYF
once	TRBV14	-	TRBJ1-1	TGTGCCAGCAGCCAAGATATCGGAGTAGCTTTCTTT	CASSQDIGVAFF
-	TRBV11-3	TRBD1	TRBJ2-2	TGTGCCAGCAGCACCGGGACAGGGGGCACCGGGGAGCTGTTTTTT	CASSTGTGGTGELFF
-	TRBV7-3	TRBD1	TRBJ1-2	TGTGCCAGCAGCTTCGAGGGGGCCGACTATGGCTACACCTTC	CASSFEGADYGYTF
-	TRBV7-3	TRBD1	TRBJ2-2	TGTGCCAGCAGCTACGACAGGGCATCTGGGGAGCTGTTTTTT	CASSYDRASGELFF
-	TRBV7-2	-	TRBJ2-4	TGTGCCAGCAGCTTAGGCGGGGTAAACATTCAGTACTTC	CASSLGGVNIQYF
-	TRBV11-2	-	TRBJ1-3	TGTGCCAGCAGCTTAGGGCCGGGTGGAAACACCATATATTTT	CASSLGPGGNTIYF
once	TRBV5-1	-	TRBJ1-1	TGCGCCAGCAGTTCTGAGGGTGGGACTGAAGCTTTCTTT	CASSSEGGTEAFF
few	TRBV9	TRBD2	TRBJ2-7	TGTGCCAGCAGCGCGACTAGCGGGGGATCCTACGAGCAGTACTTC	CASSATSGGSYEQYF
once	TRBV18	-	TRBJ2-2	TGTGCCAGCTCACCAAGTCCACAGCCGGACACCGGGGAGCTGTTTTTT	CASSPSPQPDTGELFF
-	TRBV6-5	TRBD2	TRBJ2-1	TGTGCCAGCAGTTCAATGTGGGGGGGAGAGCAGTTCTTC	CASSSMWGGEQFF
-	TRBV5-1	TRBD1	TRBJ2-3	TGCGCCAGCAGTATAGACAGGGCTAGCACAGATACGCAGTATTTT	CASSIDRASTDTQYF
-	TRBV4-2	-	TRBJ1-4	TGTGCCAGCAGTATCTCGGAGGGGCCAAGTGAAAAACTGTTTTTT	CASSISEGPSEKLFF
-	TRBV9	TRBD2	TRBJ2-5	TGTGCCAGCAGCTTGGGGACTAGCGGTGGAGAGACCCAGTACTTC	CASSLGTSGGETQYF
-	TRBV7-2	-	TRBJ2-5	TGTGCCAGCAGCTTCCAGGGTACGGGAGAGACCCAGTACTTC	CASSFQGTGETQYF
-	TRBV4-3	TRBD1	TRBJ1-5	TGCGCCAGCAGCCAAGATTGGGGGACAGGGGGAATTCAGCCCCAGCATTTT	CASSQDWGTGGIQPQHF
-	TRBV6-1	-	TRBJ2-6	TGTGCCAGCACCCTCAGCTCTGGGGCCAACGTCCTGACTTTC	CASTLSSGANVLTF
once	TRBV30	-	TRBJ1-5	TGTGCCTGGAGGGGGGCAGGCCACCAGCCCCAGCATTTT	CAWRGAGHQPQHF
-	TRBV4-2	-	TRBJ1-1	TGTGCCAGCAGCCAAGATTTGACTCCCGGAGGGAACACTGAAGCTTTCTTT	CASSQDLTPGGNTEAFF
few	TRBV27	-	TRBJ1-6	TGTGCCAGCAACAACATTTCCTATAATTCACCCCTCCACTTT	CASNNISYNSPLHF
-	TRBV19	TRBD2	TRBJ2-3	TGTGCCAGTAGTATAACCCGGGGGGGCCGGTCGGATACGCAGTATTTT	CASSITRGGRSDTQYF
-	TRBV6-1	-	TRBJ1-1	TGTGCCAGCAGTGAAAGCGGTGGTTTCGGCACTGAAGCTTTCTTT	CASSESGGFGTEAFF
-	TRBV6-6	-	TRBJ2-1	TGTGCCGGTACTGGTAGCGACAATGAGCAGTTCTTC	CAGTGSDNEQFF
few	TRBV6-5	-	TRBJ1-2	TGTGCCAGCAGTTCAAGGAGAACAACGAACTATGGCTACACCTTC	CASSSRRTTNYGYTF
-	TRBV2	-	TRBJ1-5	TGTGCCAGCAAATGGGGGGGAGAGCAGCCCCAGCATTTT	CASKWGGEQPQHF
-	TRBV7-8	TRBD1	TRBJ2-7	TGTGCCAGCAGCCGTGAGACAGGGGGGTCCTACGAGCAGTACTTC	CASSRETGGSYEQYF
-	TRBV9	-	TRBJ2-6	TGTGCCAGCAGCGCCCAGGTTACTGGGGCCAACGTCCTGACTTTC	CASSAQVTGANVLTF
once	TRBV2	-	TRBJ1-2	TGTGCCAGAAACTATCAGGGCTACACCTTC	CARNYQGYTF
few	TRBV5-1	-	TRBJ2-3	TGCGCCAGCAGCTTGACGGGTCCGCCAGATACGCAGTATTTT	CASSLTGPPDTQYF
-	TRBV6-5	-	TRBJ1-2	TGTGCCAGCAGTTCCTTGGGAGACTATGGCTACACCTTC	CASSSLGDYGYTF
once	TRBV6-6	-	TRBJ2-7	TGTGCCACTAACGGAGAGGGAACCTACGAGCAGTACTTC	CATNGEGTYEQYF
once	TRBV25-1	TRBD1	TRBJ1-1	TGTGCCAGCAGACGGGACAGGGATGGGAACACTGAAGCTTTCTTT	CASRRDRDGNTEAFF
-	TRBV18	TRBD2	TRBJ2-5	TGTGCCAGCTCACCAGGTAGACTAGCGGGGGAAGAGACCCAGTACTTC	CASSPGRLAGEETQYF
-	TRBV9	-	TRBJ1-1	TGTGCCAGCAGCGGACAGCCGAGGAACACTGAAGCTTTCTTT	CASSGQPRNTEAFF
once	TRBV5-8	TRBD1	TRBJ1-1	TGTGCCAGCAGCCGGGGACAGGTTGTAAGCACTGAAGCTTTCTTT	CASSRGQVVSTEAFF
-	TRBV9	TRBD1	TRBJ2-7	TGTGCCAGCAGCGTAGGGACAGGGGGAATCTACGAGCAGTACTTC	CASSVGTGGIYEQYF
-	TRBV7-2	TRBD1	TRBJ1-2	TGTGCCAGCAGCTTCGGACAGGGGGGCGGCTACACCTTC	CASSFGQGGGYTF
-	TRBV18	-	TRBJ2-2	TGTGCCAGCTCACCAGCCGGGGACACCGGGGAGCTGTTTTTT	CASSPAGDTGELFF
-	TRBV25-1	TRBD1	TRBJ1-2	TGTGCCAGCATGGGACAGTTGGGTGGCTACACCTTC	CASMGQLGGYTF
-	TRBV7-2	TRBD1	TRBJ1-6	TGTGCCAGCACCCCCGGGACAGGGTTCAATTCACCCCTCCACTTT	CASTPGTGFNSPLHF
few	TRBV9	TRBD2	TRBJ2-3	TGTGCCAGCAGCGTCCCGGGGGGGACCACAGATACGCAGTATTTT	CASSVPGGTTDTQYF
-	TRBV7-2	TRBD1	TRBJ2-3	TGTGCCAGCAGCTACCGGACAGGGGAAGAGGGAGATACGCAGTATTTT	CASSYRTGEEGDTQYF
-	TRBV7-6	-	TRBJ2-6	TGTGCCAGCAGCTTAGGCTCAGGGACTGGGGCCAACGTCCTGACTTTC	CASSLGSGTGANVLTF
-	TRBV5-5	-	TRBJ2-2	TGTGCCAGCGGGGTGAGGGAAGTAAACACCGGGGAGCTGTTTTTT	CASGVREVNTGELFF
-	TRBV27	TRBD1	TRBJ1-4	TGTGCCAGCAGTTCCCAGGGGGGTAATGAAAAACTGTTTTTT	CASSSQGGNEKLFF
-	TRBV5-1	TRBD1	TRBJ1-1	TGCGCCAGCAGCCGGGACAGGGGGATTAACACTGAAGCTTTCTTT	CASSRDRGINTEAFF
-	TRBV21-1	-	TRBJ1-2	TGTGCCAGCAGCAACTGTCCGACTAAGGCCTATGGCTACACCTTC	CASSNCPTKAYGYTF
-	TRBV5-1	-	TRBJ1-3	TGCGCCAGCAGCTTGGCAGATTCTGGAAACACCATATATTTT	CASSLADSGNTIYF
-	TRBV7-7	TRBD2	TRBJ2-2	TGTGCTAGCAGCCCCCTAGCGGGAGTCAACACCGGGGAGCTGTTTTTT	CASSPLAGVNTGELFF
-	TRBV5-6	TRBD1	TRBJ1-1	TGTGCCAGCAGCGCAGGACAGGGTTTGTCTCGCACTGAAGCTTTCTTT	CASSAGQGLSRTEAFF
-	TRBV7-2	-	TRBJ2-4	TGTGCCAGCACCCTAGCCGACAGGGAGGACATTCAGTACTTC	CASTLADREDIQYF
-	TRBV11-2	-	TRBJ1-4	TGTGCCAGCAGCTTAGGGGTGAGGGAAAAACTGTTTTTT	CASSLGVREKLFF
-	TRBV15	TRBD1	TRBJ1-2	TGTGCCACCAGCAGAGACAGGGGGCCGGTTGGCTACACCTTC	CATSRDRGPVGYTF